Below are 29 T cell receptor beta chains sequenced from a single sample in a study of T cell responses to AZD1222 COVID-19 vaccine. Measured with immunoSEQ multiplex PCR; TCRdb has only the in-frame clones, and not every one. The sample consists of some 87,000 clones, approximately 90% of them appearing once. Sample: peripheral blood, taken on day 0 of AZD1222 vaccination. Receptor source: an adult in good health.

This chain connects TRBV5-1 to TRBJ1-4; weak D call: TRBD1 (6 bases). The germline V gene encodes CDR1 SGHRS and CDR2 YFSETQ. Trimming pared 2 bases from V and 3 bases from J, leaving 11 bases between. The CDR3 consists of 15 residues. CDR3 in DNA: TGCGCCAGCAGCTTTTCAGGGGACCCTAATGAAAAACTGTTTTTT. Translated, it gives CASSFSGDPNEKLFF.

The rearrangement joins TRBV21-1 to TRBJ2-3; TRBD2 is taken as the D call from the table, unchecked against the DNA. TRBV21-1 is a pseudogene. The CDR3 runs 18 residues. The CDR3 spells CASSKAQTTSENPDTQYF. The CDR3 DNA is TGTGCCAGCAGCAAAGCTCAAACTACTAGCGAAAATCCAGATACGCAGTATTTT.

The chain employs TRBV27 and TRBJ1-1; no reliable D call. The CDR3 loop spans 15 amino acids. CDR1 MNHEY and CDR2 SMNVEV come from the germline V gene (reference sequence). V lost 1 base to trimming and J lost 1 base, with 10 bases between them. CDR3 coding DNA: TGTGCCAGCAGTTTATGGTCAGTACCGAACACTGAAGCTTTCTTT. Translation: CASSLWSVPNTEAFF.

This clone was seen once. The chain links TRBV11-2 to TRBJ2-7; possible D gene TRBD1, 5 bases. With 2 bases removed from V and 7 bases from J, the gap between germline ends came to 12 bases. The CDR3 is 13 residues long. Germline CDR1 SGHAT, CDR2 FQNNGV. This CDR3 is CASSLRRGREQYF. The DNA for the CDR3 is TGTGCCAGCAGCTTAAGAAGGGGCCGGGAGCAGTACTTC.

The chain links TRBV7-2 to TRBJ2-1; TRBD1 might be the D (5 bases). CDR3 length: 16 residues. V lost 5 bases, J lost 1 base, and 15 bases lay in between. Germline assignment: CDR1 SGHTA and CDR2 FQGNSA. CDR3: CASSQQALGSYNEQFF. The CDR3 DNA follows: TGTGCCAGCAGCCAACAGGCTCTTGGGTCCTACAATGAGCAGTTCTTC. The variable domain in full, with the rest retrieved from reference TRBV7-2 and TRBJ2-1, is GAGVSQSPSNKVTEKGKDVELRCDPISGHTALYWYRQSLGQGLEFLIYFQGNSAPDKSGLPSDRFSAERTGGSVSTLTIQRTQQEDSAVYLCASSQQALGSYNEQFFGPGTRLTVL.

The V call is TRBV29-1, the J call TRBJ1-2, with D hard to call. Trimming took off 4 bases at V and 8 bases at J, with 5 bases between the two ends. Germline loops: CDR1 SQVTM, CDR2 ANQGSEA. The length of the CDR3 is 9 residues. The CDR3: CSVGEGYTF. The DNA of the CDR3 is TGCAGCGTTGGGGAAGGCTACACCTTC. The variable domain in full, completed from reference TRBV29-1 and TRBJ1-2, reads SAVISQKPSRDICQRGTSLTIQCQVDSQVTMMFWYRQQPGQSLTLIATANQGSEATYESGFVIDKFPISRPNLTFSTLTVSNMSPEDSSIYLCSVGEGYTFGSGTRLTVV.

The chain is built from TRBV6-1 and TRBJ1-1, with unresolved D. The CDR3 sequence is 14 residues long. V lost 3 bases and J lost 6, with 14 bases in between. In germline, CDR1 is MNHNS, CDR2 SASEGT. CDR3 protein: CASSDVAAVAEAFF. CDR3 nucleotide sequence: TGTGCCAGCAGTGACGTGGCGGCAGTAGCTGAAGCTTTCTTT.

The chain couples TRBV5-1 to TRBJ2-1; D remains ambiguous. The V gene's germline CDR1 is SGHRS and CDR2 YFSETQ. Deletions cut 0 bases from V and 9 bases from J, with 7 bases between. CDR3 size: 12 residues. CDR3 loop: CASSLVAGEQFF. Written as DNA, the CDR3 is TGCGCCAGCAGCTTGGTGGCAGGTGAGCAGTTCTTC.

In DNA form, the CDR3 reads TGTGCCAGCAGCGTCAGACCGAACCTAGACAGGGTACCGAAGCACACAGATACGCAGTATTTT. Translated, it gives CASSVRPNLDRVPKHTDTQYF. V usage is TRBV9 and J usage is TRBJ2-3; 7 nucleotides align to TRBD1. J gave up 2 bases and V 2 bases, and 23 bases lay outside the gene matches. CDR1 and CDR2 from the germline V gene are SGDLS and YYNGEE. This CDR3 has 21 residues.

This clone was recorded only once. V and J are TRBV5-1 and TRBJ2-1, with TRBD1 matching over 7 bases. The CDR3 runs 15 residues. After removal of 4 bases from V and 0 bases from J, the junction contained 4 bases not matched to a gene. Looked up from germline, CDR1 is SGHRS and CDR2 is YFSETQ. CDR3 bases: TGCGCCAGCAGCATGGGACAGTACTCCTACAATGAGCAGTTCTTC. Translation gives CASSMGQYSYNEQFF.

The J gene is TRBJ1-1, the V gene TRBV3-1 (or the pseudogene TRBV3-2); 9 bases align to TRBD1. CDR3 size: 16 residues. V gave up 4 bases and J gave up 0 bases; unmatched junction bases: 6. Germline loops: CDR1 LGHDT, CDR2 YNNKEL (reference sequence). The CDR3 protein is CASSPLDRGMNTEAFF. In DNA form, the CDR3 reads TGTGCCAGCAGCCCCTTGGACAGGGGCATGAACACTGAAGCTTTCTTT.

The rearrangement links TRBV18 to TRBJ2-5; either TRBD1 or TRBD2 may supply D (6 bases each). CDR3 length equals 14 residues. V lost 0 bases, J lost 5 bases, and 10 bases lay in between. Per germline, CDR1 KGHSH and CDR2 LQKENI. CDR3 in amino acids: CASSPPGGRETQYF. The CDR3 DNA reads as TGTGCCAGCTCACCACCGGGGGGCCGGGAGACCCAGTACTTC.

Here the CDR3 reads CASSVASGSQGNEQFF. The CDR3 coding sequence is TGTGCCAGCAGTGTCGCTAGCGGGAGTCAAGGCAATGAGCAGTTCTTC. This rearrangement joins TRBV6-1 to TRBJ2-1, with 10 bases identical to TRBD2. Germline V gives CDR1 MNHNS, CDR2 SASEGT. Germline trimming cut 4 bases from V and 6 bases from J; bases unmatched to any gene: 9. The CDR3 length is 16 residues.

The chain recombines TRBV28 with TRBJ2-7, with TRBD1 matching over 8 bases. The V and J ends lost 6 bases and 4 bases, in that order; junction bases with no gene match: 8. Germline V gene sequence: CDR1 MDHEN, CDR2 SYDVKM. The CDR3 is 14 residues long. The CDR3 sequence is CASRNQGAAYEQYF. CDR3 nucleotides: TGTGCCAGCAGAAACCAGGGGGCGGCGTACGAGCAGTACTTC. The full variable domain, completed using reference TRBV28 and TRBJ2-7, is DVKVTQSSRYLVKRTGEKVFLECVQDMDHENMFWYRQDPGLGLRLIYFSYDVKMKEKGDIPEGYSVSREKKERFSLILESASTNQTSMYLCASRNQGAAYEQYFGPGTRLTVT.

CDR3 DNA sequence: TGCAGTGCTGAGAAGGACACTGAAGCTTTCTTT. This translates into CSAEKDTEAFF. V usage is TRBV20-1 and J usage is TRBJ1-1; no definite D call. The CDR3 is 11 amino acids. In germline, CDR1 is DFQATT, CDR2 SNEGSKA (reference sequence). Trimming took 5 bases from V and 3 from J, leaving 7 bases between them.

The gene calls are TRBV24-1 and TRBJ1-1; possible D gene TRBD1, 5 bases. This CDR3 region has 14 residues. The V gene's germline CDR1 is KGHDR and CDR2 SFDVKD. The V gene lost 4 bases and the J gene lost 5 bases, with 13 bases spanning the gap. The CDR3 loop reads CATSEGARRTEAFF. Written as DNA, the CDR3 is TGTGCCACCAGTGAAGGGGCGAGGAGAACTGAAGCTTTCTTT.

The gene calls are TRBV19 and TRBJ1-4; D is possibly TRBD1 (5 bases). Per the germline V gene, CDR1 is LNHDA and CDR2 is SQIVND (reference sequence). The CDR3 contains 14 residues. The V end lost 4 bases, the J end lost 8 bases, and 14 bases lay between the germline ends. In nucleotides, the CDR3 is TGTGCCAGTAGTACCCTCCAGGGTCGCGAAAAACTGTTTTTT. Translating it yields CASSTLQGREKLFF.

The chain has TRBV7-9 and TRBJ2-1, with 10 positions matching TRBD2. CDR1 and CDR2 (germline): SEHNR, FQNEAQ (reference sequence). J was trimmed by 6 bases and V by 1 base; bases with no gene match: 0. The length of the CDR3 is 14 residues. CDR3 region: CASSLGLAGNEQFF. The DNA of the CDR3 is TGTGCCAGCAGCTTAGGACTAGCGGGCAATGAGCAGTTCTTC.

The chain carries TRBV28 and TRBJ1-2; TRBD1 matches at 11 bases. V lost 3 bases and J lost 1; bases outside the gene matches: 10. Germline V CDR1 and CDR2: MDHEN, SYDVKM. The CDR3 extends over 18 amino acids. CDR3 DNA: TGTGCCAGCAGTTTCATCGGGACAGGGGGATTGTTTAACTATGGCTACACCTTC. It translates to CASSFIGTGGLFNYGYTF.

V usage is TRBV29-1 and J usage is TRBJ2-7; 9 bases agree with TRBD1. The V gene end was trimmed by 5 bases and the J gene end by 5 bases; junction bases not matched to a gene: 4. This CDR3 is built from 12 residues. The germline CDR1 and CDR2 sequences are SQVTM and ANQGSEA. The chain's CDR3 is CSVRTGVDEQYF. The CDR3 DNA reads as TGCAGCGTTAGGACAGGGGTGGACGAGCAGTACTTC.

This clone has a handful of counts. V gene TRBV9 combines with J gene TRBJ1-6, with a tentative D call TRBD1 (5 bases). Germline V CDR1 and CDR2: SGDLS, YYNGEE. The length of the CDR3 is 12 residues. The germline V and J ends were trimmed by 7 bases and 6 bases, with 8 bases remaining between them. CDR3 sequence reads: CASGGSNSPLHF. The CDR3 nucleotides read TGTGCCAGCGGGGGAAGTAATTCACCCCTCCACTTT.

The CDR3 DNA reads TGTGCCAGCAGCTCGAGGCCGGGGAATGAGCAGTTCTTC. It encodes CASSSRPGNEQFF. V usage is TRBV7-7 and J usage is TRBJ2-1; TRBD2 is a possible D gene (5 bases). This CDR3 has 13 residues. Trimming removed 4 bases at V and 7 bases at J, with 11 bases between. CDR1 is SSHAT, CDR2 FNYEAQ, per germline (reference sequence).

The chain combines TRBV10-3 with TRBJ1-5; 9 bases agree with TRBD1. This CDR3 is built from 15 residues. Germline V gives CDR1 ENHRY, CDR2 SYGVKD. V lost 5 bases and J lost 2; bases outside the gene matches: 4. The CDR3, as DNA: TGTGCCATCAGTTCGACAGGGGGAGGCAATCAGCCCCAGCATTTT. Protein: CAISSTGGGNQPQHF.

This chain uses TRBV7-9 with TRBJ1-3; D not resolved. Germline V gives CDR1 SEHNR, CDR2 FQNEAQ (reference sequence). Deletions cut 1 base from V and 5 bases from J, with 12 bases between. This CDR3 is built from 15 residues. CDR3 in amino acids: CASSLVSVGRNTIYF. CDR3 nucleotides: TGTGCCAGCAGCTTAGTAAGCGTTGGAAGAAACACCATATATTTT.

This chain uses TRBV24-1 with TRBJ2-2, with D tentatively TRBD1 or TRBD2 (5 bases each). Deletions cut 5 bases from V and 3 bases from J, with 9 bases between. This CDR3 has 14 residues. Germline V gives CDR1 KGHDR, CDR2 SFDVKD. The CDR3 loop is CATSAEGHTGELFF. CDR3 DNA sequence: TGTGCCACCAGTGCCGAGGGACACACCGGGGAGCTGTTTTTT.

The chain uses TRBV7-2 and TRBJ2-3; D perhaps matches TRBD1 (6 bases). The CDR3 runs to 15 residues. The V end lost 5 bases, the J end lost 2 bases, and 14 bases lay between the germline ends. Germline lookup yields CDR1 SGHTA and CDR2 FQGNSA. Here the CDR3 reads CASSPDRINTDTQYF. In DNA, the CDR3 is TGTGCCAGCAGCCCAGACAGGATAAACACAGATACGCAGTATTTT.

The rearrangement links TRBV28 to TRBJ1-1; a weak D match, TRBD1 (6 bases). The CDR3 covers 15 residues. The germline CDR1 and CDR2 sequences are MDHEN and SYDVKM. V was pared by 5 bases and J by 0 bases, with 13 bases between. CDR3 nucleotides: TGTGCCAGCAGTCCCCGGACAGTCATGAACACTGAAGCTTTCTTT. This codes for CASSPRTVMNTEAFF.

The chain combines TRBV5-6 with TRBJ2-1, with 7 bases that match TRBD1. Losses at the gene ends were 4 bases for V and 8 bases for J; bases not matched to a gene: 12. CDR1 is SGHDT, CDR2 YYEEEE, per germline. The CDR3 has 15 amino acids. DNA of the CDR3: TGTGCCAGCAGCCGGCTCCTCGGGCAGGGGGATGAGCAGTTCTTC. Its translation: CASSRLLGQGDEQFF. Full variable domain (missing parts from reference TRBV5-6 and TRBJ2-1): DAGVTQSPTHLIKTRGQQVTLRCSPKSGHDTVSWYQQALGQGPQFIFQYYEEEERQRGNFPDRFSGHQFPNYSSELNVNALLLGDSALYLCASSRLLGQGDEQFFGPGTRLTVL.

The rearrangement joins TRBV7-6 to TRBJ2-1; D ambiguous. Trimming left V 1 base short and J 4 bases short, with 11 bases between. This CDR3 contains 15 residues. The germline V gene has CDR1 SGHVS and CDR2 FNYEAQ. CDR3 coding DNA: TGTGCCAGCAGCTTAGATGCCCGCAGTTACAATGAGCAGTTCTTC. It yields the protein CASSLDARSYNEQFF.